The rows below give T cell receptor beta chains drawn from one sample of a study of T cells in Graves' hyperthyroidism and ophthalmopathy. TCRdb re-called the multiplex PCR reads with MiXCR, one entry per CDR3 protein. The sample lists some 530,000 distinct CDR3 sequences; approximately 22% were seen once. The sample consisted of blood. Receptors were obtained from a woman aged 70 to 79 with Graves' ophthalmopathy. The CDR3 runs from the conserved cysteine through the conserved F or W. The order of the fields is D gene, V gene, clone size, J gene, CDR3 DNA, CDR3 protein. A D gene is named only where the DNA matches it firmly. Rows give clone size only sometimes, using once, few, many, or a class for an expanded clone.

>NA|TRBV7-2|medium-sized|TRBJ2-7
TGTGCCAGCAGCCCCGGGCGGAGGACAGAGCAGTACTTC
CASSPGRRTEQYF
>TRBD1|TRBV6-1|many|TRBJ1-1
TGTGCCAGCTTTATAAGACAGGGTTGGACTGAAGCTTTCTTT
CASFIRQGWTEAFF
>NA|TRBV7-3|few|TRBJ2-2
TGTGCCAGCAGACCCGCCGGTTCCACCGGGGAGCTGTTTTTT
CASRPAGSTGELFF
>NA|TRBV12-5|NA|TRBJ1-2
TGTGCTAGTGGTTTGGTACAGGCAGATCTTAACTATGGCTACACCTTC
CASGLVQADLNYGYTF
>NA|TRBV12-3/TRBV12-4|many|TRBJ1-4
TGTGCCAGCAGTTCTGGACACGCAACTAATGAAAAACTGTTTTTT
CASSSGHATNEKLFF
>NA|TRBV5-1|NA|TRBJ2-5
TGCGCCAGCAGCTTGGCGTCGGGGTATGAGACCCAGTACTTC
CASSLASGYETQYF
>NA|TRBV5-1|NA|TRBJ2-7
TGCGCCAGCAGCGGGCCGGGGGCGCCCTACGAGCAGTACTTC
CASSGPGAPYEQYF
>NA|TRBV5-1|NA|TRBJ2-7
TGCGCCAGCAGCTTTGACAGCCTCAGTGGCGAGCAGTACTTC
CASSFDSLSGEQYF
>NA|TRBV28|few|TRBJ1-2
TGTGCCAGCAGTTTAGGCCCGTCCTATGGCTACACCTTC
CASSLGPSYGYTF
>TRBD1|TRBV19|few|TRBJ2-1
TGTGCCAGTAGTGAAAGGACAGGGGGTCGCAATGAGCAGTTCTTC
CASSERTGGRNEQFF
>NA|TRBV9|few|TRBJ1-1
TGTGCCAGCAGCGTAGAAGGCAGCTTTAACACTGAAGCTTTCTTT
CASSVEGSFNTEAFF
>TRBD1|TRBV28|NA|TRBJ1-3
TGTGCCAGCAGCCAGTGGACAGGGCGCGGAAACACCATATATTTT
CASSQWTGRGNTIYF
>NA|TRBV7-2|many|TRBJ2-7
TGTGCCAGCAGCTTAGGGAGCAGGGCCCGGAACGAGCAGTACTTC
CASSLGSRARNEQYF
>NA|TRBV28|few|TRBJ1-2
TGTGCCAGCAGTTTGCCCCCCGAGGGCTACACCTTC
CASSLPPEGYTF
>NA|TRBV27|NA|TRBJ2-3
TGTGCCACCAGAAAATCGGTGAAAAGCACAGATACGCAGTATTTT
CATRKSVKSTDTQYF